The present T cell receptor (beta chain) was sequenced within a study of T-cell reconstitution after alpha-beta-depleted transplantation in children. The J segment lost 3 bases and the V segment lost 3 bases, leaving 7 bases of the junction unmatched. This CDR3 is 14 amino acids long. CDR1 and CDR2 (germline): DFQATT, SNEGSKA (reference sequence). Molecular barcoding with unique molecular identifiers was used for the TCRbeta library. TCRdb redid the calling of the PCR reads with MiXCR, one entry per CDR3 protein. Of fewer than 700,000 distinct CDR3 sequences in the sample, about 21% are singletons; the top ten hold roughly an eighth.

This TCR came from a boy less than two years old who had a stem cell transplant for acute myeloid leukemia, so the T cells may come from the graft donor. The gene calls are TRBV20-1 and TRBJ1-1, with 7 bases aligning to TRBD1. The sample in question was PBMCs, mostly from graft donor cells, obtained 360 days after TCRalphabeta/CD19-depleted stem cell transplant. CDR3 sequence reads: CSASSRDSHTEAFF. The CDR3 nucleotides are TGCAGTGCTAGTAGTCGGGACAGCCACACTGAAGCTTTCTTT.